This TCR beta chain was observed in a study of T-cell memory formation after mild COVID-19. Study-wide results and caveats: Among contracting clones, CD4+ were mainly CM/EM and CD8+ enriched in EMRA.

TCRdb used MiXCR to reprocess the 5' RACE reads, holding one entry per CDR3 protein. The sample shows over 150,000 distinct CDR3 sequences, about a fifth of them seen only once. A note on this clonotype: Its cognate antigen is unknown.

Germline-derived CDR1 and CDR2 are WSHSY and SAAADI. After removal of 3 bases from V and 5 bases from J, the junction contained 6 bases not matched to a gene. This CDR3 spans 16 amino acids. V is TRBV10-2 and J is TRBJ2-1; 11 nucleotides align to TRBD2. The specimen was PBMCs or a T cell subset sorted from them (not recorded which). This clonotype was sampled from an adult woman who had mild COVID-19 (a few samples of this study predate the infection). Cell type and time point are not known. Here the CDR3 DNA reads TGCGCCAGCAGTGATCTAGCGGGGGGTAATGACAATGAGCAGTTCTTC. It is translated as CASSDLAGGNDNEQFF.